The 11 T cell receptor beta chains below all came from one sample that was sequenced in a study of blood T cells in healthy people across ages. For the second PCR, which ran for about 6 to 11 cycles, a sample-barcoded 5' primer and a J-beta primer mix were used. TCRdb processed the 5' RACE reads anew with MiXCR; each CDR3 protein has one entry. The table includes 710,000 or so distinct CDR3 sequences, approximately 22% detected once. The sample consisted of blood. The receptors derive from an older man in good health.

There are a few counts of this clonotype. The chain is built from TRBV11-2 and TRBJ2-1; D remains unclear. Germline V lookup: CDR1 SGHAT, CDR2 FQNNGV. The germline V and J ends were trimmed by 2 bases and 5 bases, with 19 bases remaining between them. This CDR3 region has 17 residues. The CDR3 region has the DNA TGTGCCAGCAGCTTATTTAGTGATGGCTCTCTCGACAATGAGCAGTTCTTC. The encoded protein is CASSLFSDGSLDNEQFF.

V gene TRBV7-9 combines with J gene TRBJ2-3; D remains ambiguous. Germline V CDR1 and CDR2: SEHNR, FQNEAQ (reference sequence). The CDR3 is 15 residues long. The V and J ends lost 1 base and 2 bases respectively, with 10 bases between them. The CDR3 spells CASSLVLGPTDTQYF. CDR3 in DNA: TGTGCCAGCAGCTTAGTCCTGGGCCCCACAGATACGCAGTATTTT.

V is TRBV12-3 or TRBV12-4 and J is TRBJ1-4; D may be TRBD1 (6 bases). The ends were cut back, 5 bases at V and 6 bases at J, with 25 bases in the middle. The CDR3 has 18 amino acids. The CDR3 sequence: CASSLLSPMTGGDEKLFF. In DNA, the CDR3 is TGTGCCAGCAGTCTCCTATCCCCCATGACAGGAGGGGATGAAAAACTGTTTTTT.

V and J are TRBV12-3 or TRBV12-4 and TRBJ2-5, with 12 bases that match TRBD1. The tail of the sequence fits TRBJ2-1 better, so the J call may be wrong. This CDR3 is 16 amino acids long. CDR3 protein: CASSLWSGRGQGAQFF. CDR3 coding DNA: TGTGCCAGCAGTTTATGGTCCGGTAGGGGACAGGGGGCTCAGTTCTTC.

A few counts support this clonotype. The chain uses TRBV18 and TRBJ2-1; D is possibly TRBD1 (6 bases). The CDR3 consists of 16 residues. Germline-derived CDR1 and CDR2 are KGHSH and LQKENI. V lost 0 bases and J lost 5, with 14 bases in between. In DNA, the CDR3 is TGTGCCAGCTCACCACCAGTTGGGACATCCAACAATGAGCAGTTCTTC. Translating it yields CASSPPVGTSNNEQFF.

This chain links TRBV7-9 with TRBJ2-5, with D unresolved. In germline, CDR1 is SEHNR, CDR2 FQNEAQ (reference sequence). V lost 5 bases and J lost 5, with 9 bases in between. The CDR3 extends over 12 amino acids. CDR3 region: CASSKIGETQYF. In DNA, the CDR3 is TGTGCCAGCAGCAAGATTGGGGAGACCCAGTACTTC.

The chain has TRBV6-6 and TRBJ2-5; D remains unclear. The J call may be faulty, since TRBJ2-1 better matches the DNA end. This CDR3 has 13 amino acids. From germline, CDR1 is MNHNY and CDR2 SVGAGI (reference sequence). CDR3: CASSYAPINEQFF. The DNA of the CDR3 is TGTGCCAGCAGTTACGCACCGATCAATGAGCAGTTCTTC.

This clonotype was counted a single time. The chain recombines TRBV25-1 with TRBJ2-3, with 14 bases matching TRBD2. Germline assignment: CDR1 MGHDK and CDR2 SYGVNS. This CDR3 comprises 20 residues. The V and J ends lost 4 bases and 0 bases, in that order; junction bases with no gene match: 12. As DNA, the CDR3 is TGTGCCAGCAGTGCAACTCCGGGACTAGCGGGGGTCTCTAGCACAGATACGCAGTATTTT. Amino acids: CASSATPGLAGVSSTDTQYF. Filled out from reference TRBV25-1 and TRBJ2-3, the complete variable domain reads EADIYQTPRYLVIGTGKKITLECSQTMGHDKMYWYQQDPGMELHLIHYSYGVNSTEKGDLSSESTVSRIRTEHFPLTLESARPSHTSQYLCASSATPGLAGVSSTDTQYFGPGTRLTVL.

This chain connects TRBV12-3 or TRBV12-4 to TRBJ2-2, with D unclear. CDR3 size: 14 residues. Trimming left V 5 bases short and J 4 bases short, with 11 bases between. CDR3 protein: CASSEFAGTGELFF. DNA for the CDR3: TGTGCCAGCAGTGAGTTCGCTGGCACCGGGGAGCTGTTTTTT.

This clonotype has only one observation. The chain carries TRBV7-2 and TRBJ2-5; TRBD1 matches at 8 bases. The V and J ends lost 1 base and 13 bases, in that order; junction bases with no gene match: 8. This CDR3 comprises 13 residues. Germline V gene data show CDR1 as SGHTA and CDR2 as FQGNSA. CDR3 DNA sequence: TGTGCCAGCAGCTTAGGGGGACAGGTGGTTGGGTACTTC. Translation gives CASSLGGQVVGYF.

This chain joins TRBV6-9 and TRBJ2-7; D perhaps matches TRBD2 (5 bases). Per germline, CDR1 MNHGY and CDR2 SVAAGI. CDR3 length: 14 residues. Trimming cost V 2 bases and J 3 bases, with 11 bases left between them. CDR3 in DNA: TGTGCCAGCAGTTATCCGTCTGAGGGCTACGAGCAGTACTTC. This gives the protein CASSYPSEGYEQYF.